The T cell receptor (beta chain) under discussion was sequenced for a study of shared clonotypes between healthy human individuals. As for the study in general: Ranging from 18 to 49 in age, donors were a couple of women and a few men.

The CDR3 spans 18 residues. CDR1 and CDR2 from the germline V gene are MNHEY and SMNVEV (reference sequence). Comment on this clone: This could be a read error, since a much larger clone is one nucleotide away.

In the original analysis: Junction-only immunoSEQ sequences carried no quality scores, so filtering differed. Clones were read by immunoSEQ multiplex PCR, and TCRdb kept only the in-frame ones, dropping some. V and J calls and clone size are copied from that table; D and trimming were computed from the DNA. The data show about 300,000 clones, around 74% seen once. Specimen: memory CD4+ T cells sorted from blood. Stated subset: CD45RA-negative fraction. The V gene is TRBV27, the J gene TRBJ2-1; D unclear. This receptor was taken from a man aged 30-40 years in good health. CDR3 in DNA: TGTGCCAGCATCCCCAGCTCCTTTCAAATTAGCTCCTACAATGGGCAGTTCTTC. Its protein is CASIPSSFQISSYNGQFF.